This T cell receptor beta chain came from a study of T cell responses to AZD1222 COVID-19 vaccine. Whole-study results and caveats: Possibly, clonal diversity was underestimated; donors were largely white British and included more females.

In regard to this clone: Its antigen is not identified.

V lost 3 bases, J lost 0 bases, and 15 bases lay in between. This CDR3 spans 17 amino acids. In germline, CDR1 is KGHSH, CDR2 LQKENI. Some clones are missing from TCRdb's copy, which holds only in-frame ones; the method was immunoSEQ multiplex PCR. The sample holds 150,000 or so clones, about 92% seen once. Researchers grouped second doses given at about 4 or about 12 weeks into one pool. The receptor was isolated from an adult who received the AZD1222 COVID-19 vaccine. The chain links TRBV18 to TRBJ1-3; D unclear. This specimen was peripheral blood, taken 28 days after the second AZD1222 dose. Here the CDR3 reads CASSPVTTVNSGNTIYF. CDR3 coding DNA: TGTGCCAGCTCACCTGTGACAACCGTCAACTCTGGAAACACCATATATTTT.